The rows below give T cell receptor beta chains drawn from one sample of a study of T cell responses to AZD1222 COVID-19 vaccine. Sequencing was performed with immunoSEQ multiplex PCR; in TCRdb, only in-frame clones are kept and a portion is missing. The data contain about 100,000 clones, 91% of them seen just once; the ten biggest clones take up less than 25%. This specimen was peripheral blood, taken on day 0 of AZD1222 vaccination. The receptors shown here come from an adult in good health. CDR3s include the opening cysteine and the closing phenylalanine or tryptophan. D genes are given only for firm matches. Some rows have no size entry. The others give once, few or many, or a class for an expanded clone.

d_gene,abundance,len,j_gene,v_gene,CDR3aa,CDR3nt
-,-,14,TRBJ1-2,TRBV5-6,CASSRDNLNYGYTF,TGTGCCAGCAGCCGGGACAACCTTAACTATGGCTACACCTTC
-,-,17,TRBJ1-4,TRBV27,CASSRFKGRTDNEKLFF,TGTGCCAGCAGTCGGTTTAAGGGACGGACAGATAATGAAAAACTGTTTTTT
-,-,16,TRBJ2-1,TRBV25-1,CASSVFGGGRRNEQFF,TGTGCCAGCAGTGTATTTGGGGGGGGGCGGAGGAATGAGCAGTTCTTC
-,-,12,TRBJ1-2,TRBV25-1,CASSQGWGFHTF,TGTGCCAGCAGTCAAGGGTGGGGTTTCCACACCTTC
TRBD1,-,14,TRBJ1-1,TRBV19,CASSAGTGISEAFF,TGTGCCAGTAGTGCCGGGACAGGGATATCTGAAGCTTTCTTT
TRBD1,-,15,TRBJ1-1,TRBV10-3,CAIRGQGVLGIEAFF,TGTGCCATCAGGGGACAGGGGGTCCTTGGGATTGAAGCTTTCTTT
-,-,15,TRBJ2-6,TRBV4-1,CASSQQGSGANVLTF,TGCGCCAGCAGCCAACAGGGCTCTGGGGCCAACGTCCTGACTTTC
-,-,15,TRBJ1-1,TRBV5-1,CASSRQSGLSTEAFF,TGCGCCAGCAGCCGACAAAGCGGGCTCAGCACTGAAGCTTTCTTT
-,once,14,TRBJ1-2,TRBV7-2,CASSPQAGNYGYTF,TGTGCCAGCAGCCCCCAGGCGGGGAACTATGGCTACACCTTC
TRBD1,-,15,TRBJ1-6,TRBV10-3,CAISETGDRENPLHF,TGTGCCATCAGTGAAACAGGGGACAGGGAGAATCCCCTCCACTTT
-,-,15,TRBJ1-1,TRBV5-1,CASSLDPTGNTEAFF,TGCGCCAGCAGCTTGGACCCAACAGGGAACACTGAAGCTTTCTTT
-,-,15,TRBJ1-6,TRBV6-2/TRBV6-3,CASSPPLGRNSPLHF,TGTGCCAGCAGCCCTCCCCTAGGGAGAAATTCACCCCTCCACTTT
-,-,15,TRBJ1-3,TRBV7-9,CASSRREPPGNTIYF,TGTGCCAGCAGCCGCAGGGAACCACCTGGAAACACCATATATTTT
TRBD1,-,14,TRBJ1-1,TRBV5-1,CASSRDRGNTEAFF,TGCGCCAGCAGTCGTGACAGGGGCAATACTGAAGCTTTCTTT
-,-,13,TRBJ1-5,TRBV6-5,CASSEGVGQPQHF,TGTGCCAGCTCAGAGGGGGTAGGTCAGCCCCAGCATTTT
TRBD2,-,19,TRBJ2-5,TRBV19,CASSTWTSGGPRVQETQYF,TGTGCCAGTAGTACTTGGACTAGCGGGGGGCCGAGGGTCCAAGAGACCCAGTACTTC
-,-,17,TRBJ2-2,TRBV10-3,CAIPTGTDLPNTGELFF,TGTGCCATACCGACCGGGACGGATTTACCGAACACCGGGGAGCTGTTTTTT
TRBD1,-,14,TRBJ2-7,TRBV6-5,CASIPRDRGYEQYF,TGTGCCAGCATCCCGAGGGACAGGGGTTACGAGCAGTACTTC
TRBD2,-,15,TRBJ2-7,TRBV29-1,CSVIARAGAFYEQYF,TGCAGCGTTATTGCCCGAGCGGGGGCGTTCTACGAGCAGTACTTC
TRBD1,-,15,TRBJ1-1,TRBV14,CASSQRQGYDTEAFF,TGTGCCAGCAGCCAAAGACAGGGGTACGACACTGAAGCTTTCTTT
-,-,14,TRBJ2-3,TRBV29-1,CSAQMGVITDTQYF,TGCAGCGCGCAAATGGGGGTAATCACAGATACGCAGTATTTT
TRBD2,-,14,TRBJ2-7,TRBV6-2/TRBV6-3,CASSHRGGRYEQYF,TGTGCCAGCAGCCACCGCGGGGGACGTTACGAGCAGTACTTC
-,once,14,TRBJ1-1,TRBV11-3,CASLLPGKNTEAFF,TGTGCCAGCCTTCTCCCCGGAAAGAACACTGAAGCTTTCTTT
TRBD2,-,16,TRBJ2-1,TRBV9,CASSVGPSGGANEQFF,TGTGCCAGCAGCGTAGGACCTAGCGGGGGGGCCAATGAGCAGTTCTTC
-,once,14,TRBJ1-2,TRBV30,CAWSVPGHIYGYTF,TGTGCCTGGAGTGTGCCGGGACATATCTATGGCTACACCTTC
TRBD2,-,18,TRBJ2-2,TRBV27,CASSIGTTTFANTGELFF,TGTGCCAGCAGCATAGGGACTACAACGTTCGCGAACACCGGGGAGCTGTTTTTT
-,-,14,TRBJ1-5,TRBV5-1,CASSPGGGNQPQHF,TGCGCCAGCAGCCCCGGTGGGGGTAATCAGCCCCAGCATTTT
-,-,13,TRBJ2-3,TRBV6-5,CASTIGVGDTQYF,TGTGCCAGCACAATTGGGGTGGGAGATACGCAGTATTTT
-,-,17,TRBJ1-2,TRBV4-1,CASSQARPLGGEYGYTF,TGCGCCAGCAGCCAAGCAAGGCCCCTCGGAGGGGAATATGGCTACACCTTC
-,-,16,TRBJ2-2,TRBV5-1,CASSESKRDMTGELFF,TGCGCCAGCAGCGAATCAAAGCGGGACATGACCGGGGAGCTGTTTTTT
-,-,15,TRBJ2-2,TRBV6-2/TRBV6-3,CASSYRGRNTGELFF,TGTGCCAGCAGTTACAGGGGTAGAAACACCGGGGAGCTGTTTTTT
-,-,14,TRBJ1-1,TRBV7-9,CASSPTPQNTEAFF,TGTGCCAGCAGCCCCACCCCCCAGAACACTGAAGCTTTCTTT
TRBD1,few,19,TRBJ1-5,TRBV15,CATSSRDRGRMASDQPQHF,TGTGCCACCAGCAGCCGGGACAGGGGGCGGATGGCCTCCGATCAGCCCCAGCATTTT
-,-,15,TRBJ1-3,TRBV5-1,CASSLDTASGNTIYF,TGCGCCAGCAGTTTGGACACGGCCTCTGGAAACACCATATATTTT
-,-,14,TRBJ1-2,TRBV7-8,CASSPGSGFGGYTF,TGTGCCAGCAGCCCCGGTAGTGGGTTTGGAGGCTACACCTTC
TRBD1,-,14,TRBJ1-2,TRBV5-4,CASSFNRQGYGYTF,TGTGCCAGCAGCTTTAATCGACAGGGCTATGGCTACACCTTC
-,once,14,TRBJ2-2,TRBV5-1,CASSFTSNTGELFF,TGCGCCAGCAGCTTTACATCGAACACCGGGGAGCTGTTTTTT
-,-,14,TRBJ1-5,TRBV7-2,CASSWARGTQPQHF,TGTGCCAGCAGCTGGGCACGGGGAACTCAGCCCCAGCATTTT
-,-,17,TRBJ2-1,TRBV15,CATSSPRDAGLYNEQFF,TGTGCCACCAGCAGCCCCAGGGATGCGGGGCTCTACAATGAGCAGTTCTTC
TRBD1,-,16,TRBJ2-1,TRBV5-1,CASSSTGQGERNEQFF,TGCGCCAGCAGCTCCACCGGACAGGGGGAAAGAAATGAGCAGTTCTTC
-,-,12,TRBJ2-7,TRBV18,CASSPGPYEQYF,TGTGCCAGCTCACCGGGACCCTACGAGCAGTACTTC
TRBD2,-,13,TRBJ2-3,TRBV5-4,CASSSERGGRVYF,TGTGCCAGCAGCTCCGAGCGGGGGGGCCGCGTGTATTTT
-,-,12,TRBJ1-6,TRBV10-2,CASRVKDSPLHF,TGCGCCAGCAGGGTTAAAGATTCACCCCTCCACTTT
TRBD1,once,16,TRBJ1-1,TRBV9,CASTLSRDRVGTEAFF,TGTGCCAGCACCCTTTCCCGGGACAGGGTGGGGACTGAAGCTTTCTTT
-,medium-sized,15,TRBJ2-5,TRBV9,CASSGDTTFQETQYF,TGTGCCAGCAGCGGGGACACAACCTTCCAAGAGACCCAGTACTTC
TRBD1,-,19,TRBJ1-6,TRBV27,CASSNTRDSTSSYNSPLHF,TGTGCCAGCAGCAATACACGGGACAGCACGAGCTCCTATAATTCACCCCTCCACTTT
-,-,17,TRBJ1-1,TRBV7-2,CASSQEGWGFVNTEAFF,TGTGCCAGCAGCCAGGAGGGTTGGGGGTTCGTGAACACTGAAGCTTTCTTT
TRBD1,-,13,TRBJ2-4,TRBV3-1/TRBV3-2,CASSEVQGSIQYF,TGTGCCAGCAGCGAAGTACAGGGGAGCATTCAGTACTTC
TRBD1,-,13,TRBJ1-1,TRBV6-5,CASRDRVGTEAFF,TGTGCCAGCAGGGACAGGGTCGGCACTGAAGCTTTCTTT
-,-,15,TRBJ2-7,TRBV2,CASTERRTYSYEQYF,TGTGCCAGCACTGAAAGGAGGACATATTCCTACGAGCAGTACTTC
-,once,16,TRBJ1-6,TRBV5-1,CASSLVGGGGNSPLHF,TGCGCCAGCAGCTTGGTTGGCGGCGGGGGTAATTCACCCCTCCACTTT
-,-,15,TRBJ1-5,TRBV4-3,CASSQDGLRNQPQHF,TGCGCCAGCAGCCAAGACGGGCTCCGCAATCAGCCCCAGCATTTT
-,-,12,TRBJ1-1,TRBV29-1,CSVEVLNTEAFF,TGCAGCGTTGAAGTCTTGAACACTGAAGCTTTCTTT
-,-,14,TRBJ2-7,TRBV3-1/TRBV3-2,CASSRYGEDYEQYF,TGTGCCAGCAGCCGCTACGGGGAAGACTACGAGCAGTACTTC
TRBD2,-,15,TRBJ2-1,TRBV6-2/TRBV6-3,CASSSSGGGPNEQFF,TGTGCCAGCAGTTCTAGCGGGGGGGGACCCAATGAGCAGTTCTTC
-,-,11,TRBJ1-2,TRBV30,CAWRVGVGYTF,TGTGCCTGGAGAGTGGGGGTTGGCTACACCTTC
-,-,14,TRBJ1-1,TRBV27,CASSLGFQGNEAFF,TGTGCCAGCAGTTTAGGCTTTCAGGGGAATGAAGCTTTCTTT
-,-,14,TRBJ1-2,TRBV3-1/TRBV3-2,CASSQRNRRLGYTF,TGTGCCAGCAGCCAAAGAAACCGACGGTTAGGCTACACCTTC
-,-,15,TRBJ2-1,TRBV5-1,CASSVELPGANEQFF,TGCGCCAGCAGCGTAGAACTACCGGGAGCCAATGAGCAGTTCTTC
-,-,14,TRBJ2-7,TRBV6-6,CASRPQGFTYEQYF,TGTGCCAGCAGACCCCAAGGCTTCACCTACGAGCAGTACTTC